The 15 T cell receptor beta chains below come from one sample, sequenced in a study of T cells after yellow fever vaccination. TCRdb reprocessed the 5' RACE reads via MiXCR and lists one record per CDR3 protein. The table includes about 430,000 distinct CDR3 sequences, 18% detected once. The sequences come from PBMCs, collected before the yellow fever booster vaccination. The receptors originated from a man younger than 30 who received the YFV17D yellow fever vaccine.

The rearrangement joins TRBV27 to TRBJ2-2; D is uncertain. This CDR3 contains 14 residues. CDR1 and CDR2 (germline): MNHEY, SMNVEV (reference sequence). V was pared by 8 bases and J by 4 bases, with 14 bases between. The CDR3 reads CASLKAGFTGELFF. CDR3 sequence (DNA): TGTGCCAGCCTAAAAGCCGGGTTCACCGGGGAGCTGTTTTTT.

The chain carries TRBV5-1 and TRBJ1-4; 7 positions agree with TRBD1. The CDR3 spans 14 residues. Looked up from germline, CDR1 is SGHRS and CDR2 is YFSETQ. The V gene end was trimmed by 4 bases and the J gene end by 6 bases; junction bases not matched to a gene: 6. The CDR3 loop reads CASSRRDRDEKLFF. For the CDR3, the DNA is TGCGCCAGCAGCCGCCGGGACAGAGATGAAAAACTGTTTTTT.

This clonotype was recorded at least ten times. The chain joins TRBV20-1 to TRBJ2-3; D call uncertain. V lost 5 bases, J lost 3 bases, and 12 bases lay in between. Germline V CDR1 and CDR2: DFQATT, SNEGSKA (reference sequence). The CDR3 has 13 amino acids. DNA of the CDR3: TGCAGTGCTGGGGATACACGTACAGATACGCAGTATTTT. This sequence encodes CSAGDTRTDTQYF.

This clonotype was found many times. J is TRBJ2-4 and V is TRBV4-1; 8 bases are shared with TRBD2. Trimming at V came to 4 bases and at J to 7 bases, leaving 6 bases not matched to a gene. CDR3 size: 14 residues. Germline CDR1 and CDR2: MGHRA and YSYEKL. This CDR3 is CASSRGLVGNIQYF. CDR3 in DNA: TGCGCCAGCAGCCGGGGACTAGTGGGGAACATTCAGTACTTC.

This chain links TRBV12-3 or TRBV12-4 with TRBJ1-6; 8 positions agree with TRBD1. This CDR3 has 15 residues. The V gene end was trimmed by 6 bases and the J gene end by 11 bases; junction bases not matched to a gene: 12. The CDR3 protein is CASSPTGGVWTPLHF. Written as DNA, the CDR3 is TGTGCCAGCAGCCCTACAGGGGGTGTCTGGACACCCCTCCACTTT.

This rearrangement joins TRBV29-1 to TRBJ1-2, with TRBD1 as a possible D gene (5 bases). The CDR3 runs to 13 residues. Germline CDR1 SQVTM, CDR2 ANQGSEA. Trimming left V 7 bases short and J 3 bases short, with 15 bases between. In DNA form, the CDR3 reads TGCAGCGCTGCGACGGGGGTGGACTATGGCTACACCTTC. It specifies CSAATGVDYGYTF.

This chain connects TRBV5-1 to TRBJ2-2; 9 bases fit TRBD2. This CDR3 has 16 residues. The germline CDR1 and CDR2 sequences are SGHRS and YFSETQ. V was clipped by 6 bases and J by 7 bases; unmatched bases: 13. DNA of the CDR3: TGCGCCAGCACCCCCCCCGGGGGACTAGCTCGCGGGGAGCTGTTTTTT. This encodes CASTPPGGLARGELFF. Full variable domain (remainder filled in from reference TRBV5-1 and TRBJ2-2): KAGVTQTPRYLIKTRGQQVTLSCSPISGHRSVSWYQQTPGQGLQFLFEYFSETQRNKGNFPGRFSGRQFSNSRSEMNVSTLELGDSALYLCASTPPGGLARGELFFGEGSRLTVL.

Only a few counts were recorded for this clonotype. The rearrangement joins TRBV7-3 to TRBJ1-2; D unresolved. Germline V CDR1 and CDR2: SGHTA, FQGTGA. CDR3 length: 13 residues. Trimming took 4 bases from V and 6 from J, leaving 12 bases between them. Here the CDR3 reads CASSSSTGDGYTF. CDR3 in DNA: TGTGCCAGCAGCTCGTCGACGGGAGATGGCTACACCTTC.

This clonotype was recorded a few times. The rearrangement joins TRBV6-5 to TRBJ2-7; D not certain. Looked up from germline, CDR1 is MNHEY and CDR2 is SVGAGI. The V gene lost 5 bases and the J gene lost 3 bases, with 11 bases spanning the gap. This CDR3 comprises 13 residues. This chain's CDR3 is CASSLAAHYEQYF. The CDR3 coding sequence is TGTGCCAGCAGTCTCGCGGCGCACTACGAGCAGTACTTC.

This clonotype showed up just a few times. This sequence joins TRBV29-1 and TRBJ1-2, with TRBD1 matching 9 bases. The CDR3 sequence is 14 residues long. CDR1 and CDR2 from the germline V gene are SQVTM and ANQGSEA. After removal of 1 base from V and 7 bases from J, the junction contained 7 bases not matched to a gene. The CDR3 DNA sequence: TGCAGCGTTGAAGTTGCAACAGGGGGCCGTGGCTACACCTTC. Encoded protein: CSVEVATGGRGYTF.

This clonotype has only a few counts. The chain links TRBV7-8 to TRBJ2-3; D gene unclear. CDR3 size: 11 residues. Germline V lookup: CDR1 SGHVS, CDR2 FQNEAQ. The ends were cut back, 4 bases at V and 5 bases at J, with 4 bases in the middle. CDR3 region: CASSSRDTQYF. The CDR3, as DNA: TGTGCCAGCAGCTCCCGAGATACGCAGTATTTT.

This chain joins TRBV6-2 or TRBV6-3 and TRBJ2-7; 8 nucleotides line up with TRBD1. V trimming: 5 bases; J trimming: 4 bases; junction bases outside the gene matches: 4. CDR3 length equals 13 residues. From germline, CDR1 is MNHEY and CDR2 SVGEGT. The CDR3 DNA reads as TGTGCCAGCAGTACGGACAGGGCGTACGAGCAGTACGTC. Amino acids: CASSTDRAYEQYV.

This clonotype appeared a few times. V usage is TRBV5-1 and J usage is TRBJ1-1; 7 bases are a match to TRBD1. Trimming removed 0 bases from V and 9 bases from J; junction bases left unmatched: 5. Germline V gene lookup returns CDR1 SGHRS and CDR2 YFSETQ. The CDR3 loop spans 13 amino acids. Here the CDR3 reads CASSLGPGQKAFF. The CDR3 DNA follows: TGCGCCAGCAGCTTGGGGCCGGGACAGAAAGCTTTCTTT.

There are many counts of this clonotype. The germline gene is not matched at one end of the junction; a read error may be the cause. The chain is built from TRBV24-1 and TRBJ1-1; 7 bases align to TRBD1. This CDR3 region has 13 residues. Germline assignment: CDR1 KGHDR and CDR2 SFDVKD. In DNA form, the CDR3 reads TGTGCCACCCGTGACAGGGACTACACTGAAGCTTTCTTT. Residues: CATRDRDYTEAFF.

This clonotype was observed a handful of times. This chain joins TRBV6-4 and TRBJ2-3; D gene ambiguous. Trimming took off 4 bases at V and 5 bases at J, with 10 bases between the two ends. This CDR3 has 13 residues. Germline V CDR1 and CDR2: MRHNA, SNTAGT. Here the CDR3 reads CASSVGLQDTQYF. The CDR3 region has the DNA TGTGCCAGCAGTGTAGGGTTACAAGATACGCAGTATTTT.